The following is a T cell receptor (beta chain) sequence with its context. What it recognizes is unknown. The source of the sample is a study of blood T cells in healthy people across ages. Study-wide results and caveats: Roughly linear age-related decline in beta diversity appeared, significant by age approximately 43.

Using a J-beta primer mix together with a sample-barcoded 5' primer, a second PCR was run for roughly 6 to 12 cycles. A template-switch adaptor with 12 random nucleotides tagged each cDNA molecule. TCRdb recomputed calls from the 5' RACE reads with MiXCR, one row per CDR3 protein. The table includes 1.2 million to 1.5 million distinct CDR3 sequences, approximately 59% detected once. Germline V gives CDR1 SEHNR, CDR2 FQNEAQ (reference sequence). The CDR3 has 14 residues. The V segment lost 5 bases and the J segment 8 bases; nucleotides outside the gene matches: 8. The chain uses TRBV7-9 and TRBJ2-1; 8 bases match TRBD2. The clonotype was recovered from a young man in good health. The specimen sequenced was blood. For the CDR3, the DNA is TGTGCCAGCAGCGTACTAGCGGCCCTCGATGAGCAGTTCTTC. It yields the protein CASSVLAALDEQFF.